The rows below give T cell receptor beta chains drawn from one sample of a study of blood T cell repertoires in COVID-19. Clones were sequenced by immunoSEQ multiplex PCR, and TCRdb holds only the in-frame ones, with some missing. The table records over 200,000 clones, 86% of them present only once. The sequenced material came from PBMCs or T cells enriched from blood (not recorded which). The source of these receptors is a man younger than 30 who had recovered from COVID-19. Both conserved end residues are part of each CDR3. Some rows mark clone size as missing; the rest say once, few, many or name a class of expanded clone.

CASSVTGAGGYTF | . | TRBJ1-2 | TRBV28
CAISEIGEPQHF | . | TRBJ1-5 | TRBV10-3
CASSIGRGSRPGTEAFF | . | TRBJ1-1 | TRBV19
CASSDQGSNQPQHF | . | TRBJ1-5 | TRBV7-8
CASSKAFGGSGNTIYF | . | TRBJ1-3 | TRBV21-1
CASSTGEDYGYTF | . | TRBJ1-2 | TRBV7-6
CASSFVLAGYEQYF | . | TRBJ2-7 | TRBV28
CATSYRGGSYNEQFF | . | TRBJ2-1 | TRBV24-1
CASTSGGSGGNEQFF | once | TRBJ2-1 | TRBV6-5
CATYRVGSPLHF | . | TRBJ1-6 | TRBV7-9
CASSLEGVAGYTF | . | TRBJ1-2 | TRBV5-4
CASSQDGQGLFSPLHF | . | TRBJ1-6 | TRBV14
CAWSVLENIQYF | . | TRBJ2-4 | TRBV30
CASSHQGVVRDGTTGELFF | . | TRBJ2-2 | TRBV14
CASSLEQGFREKLFF | once | TRBJ1-4 | TRBV18
CASKGGPDYGYTF | . | TRBJ1-2 | TRBV27
CASSSPRGTRDRGSTEAFF | . | TRBJ1-1 | TRBV5-6
CASTPGLAGLEQYF | . | TRBJ2-7 | TRBV7-2